This is a list of T cell receptor beta chains from one sample in a study of CD4+ T cells in melanoma. TCRdb's copy holds only in-frame clones and misses some; the assay was immunoSEQ multiplex PCR. The sample includes about 140,000 clones, 80% to 95% of them seen just once. All receptors derive from a human donor with melanoma. Both conserved end residues are part of each CDR3.

v_call	j_call	cdr3_aa
TRBV7-9	TRBJ1-1	CASSAYTGQGYTEAFF
TRBV18	TRBJ2-5	CASSAIRASLGDGETQYF
TRBV9	TRBJ2-1	CASSVGTTGNEQFF
TRBV6-1	TRBJ1-2	CASSGLQGASLSGYTF
TRBV5-4	TRBJ1-2	CASSLPGVNYGYTF
TRBV25-1	TRBJ1-2	CASSESGLRGYTF
TRBV6-1	TRBJ2-7	CASMRGTATYEQYF
TRBV29-1	TRBJ2-1	CSGSLAGAYNEQFF
TRBV18	TRBJ1-1	CASSPAIRDGGAFF
TRBV28	TRBJ1-5	CASSLYGGSNQPQHF
TRBV6-1	TRBJ1-1	CATALREANTEAFF
TRBV2	TRBJ1-4	CASSERGGATNEKLFF
TRBV10-1	TRBJ2-2	CASQTVTGELFF
TRBV11-2	TRBJ2-7	CASSLFEGAYEQYF
TRBV7-2	TRBJ1-4	CASSPQGEKLFF
TRBV7-9	TRBJ1-1	CASSELGTTTEAFF
TRBV7-8	TRBJ2-4	CASSGVAKNIQYF
TRBV2	TRBJ1-4	CASRGGQGREKLFF
TRBV5-5	TRBJ1-2	CASTTGRLNYGYTF
TRBV5-1	TRBJ1-4	CASSRGQGGGNEKLFF
TRBV19	TRBJ1-1	CASGGVNTEAFF
TRBV27	TRBJ1-1	CASRHRAGVPQNTEAFF
TRBV30	TRBJ2-3	CAWSTSGSTDTQYF
TRBV18	TRBJ1-6	CASSSAGGVSPLHF
TRBV5-6	TRBJ2-7	CASSSGTSRLRGGEQYF
TRBV6-1	TRBJ1-5	CASSNRLNQPQHF
TRBV6-1	TRBJ1-5	CATRRQGQGNQPQHF
TRBV11-2	TRBJ1-3	CASSYPGRGQPNGNTIYF
TRBV4-2	TRBJ2-3	CASSQVGGGVADTQYF
TRBV5-1	TRBJ1-2	CASRAPGQGYGYTF
TRBV4-1	TRBJ1-1	CASSHRAPLLNTEAFF
TRBV10-2	TRBJ2-7	CASSAAGEVYEQYF
TRBV19	TRBJ1-1	CASSIVPLKNTEAFF
TRBV5-1	TRBJ2-1	CASSEGQGRNEQFF
TRBV10-3	TRBJ2-3	CAISEARTDTQYF
TRBV18	TRBJ2-2	CASSPPLGTNTGELFF
TRBV7-9	TRBJ1-1	CASSLATVNTEAFF
TRBV11-2	TRBJ2-2	CASSLGQRGGFKELFF
TRBV4-1	TRBJ2-3	CASSQEGPPNRADTQYF
TRBV5-1	TRBJ2-1	CASSLIRKQQNNEQFF
TRBV10-3	TRBJ2-5	CAISEASGVPETQYF
TRBV9	TRBJ1-1	CASSTLMGGNTEAFF
TRBV5-1	TRBJ2-2	CASSFTTTGELFF
TRBV5-1	TRBJ2-7	CASSSQGPSYEQYF
TRBV6-4	TRBJ2-7	CASSGQGAREQYF
TRBV4-2	TRBJ1-2	CASSQATEYGYTF
TRBV12-5	TRBJ2-3	CASGLVGGRDTQYF
TRBV5-1	TRBJ2-7	CASSTGTSGLEQYF
TRBV5-1	TRBJ1-3	CASSPGTAGNTIYF
TRBV7-3	TRBJ2-7	CASSLSGGPSEQYF
TRBV9	TRBJ1-5	CASSVAPSNQPQHF
TRBV4-2	TRBJ1-5	CASSQEVLASGNQPQHF
TRBV5-8	TRBJ2-5	CASSLGKGAGETQYF
TRBV2	TRBJ2-5	CASMGTSQETQYF
TRBV5-1	TRBJ2-2	CASSLDNPGLAHTGELFF
TRBV18	TRBJ2-7	CASSRATGELSEQYF